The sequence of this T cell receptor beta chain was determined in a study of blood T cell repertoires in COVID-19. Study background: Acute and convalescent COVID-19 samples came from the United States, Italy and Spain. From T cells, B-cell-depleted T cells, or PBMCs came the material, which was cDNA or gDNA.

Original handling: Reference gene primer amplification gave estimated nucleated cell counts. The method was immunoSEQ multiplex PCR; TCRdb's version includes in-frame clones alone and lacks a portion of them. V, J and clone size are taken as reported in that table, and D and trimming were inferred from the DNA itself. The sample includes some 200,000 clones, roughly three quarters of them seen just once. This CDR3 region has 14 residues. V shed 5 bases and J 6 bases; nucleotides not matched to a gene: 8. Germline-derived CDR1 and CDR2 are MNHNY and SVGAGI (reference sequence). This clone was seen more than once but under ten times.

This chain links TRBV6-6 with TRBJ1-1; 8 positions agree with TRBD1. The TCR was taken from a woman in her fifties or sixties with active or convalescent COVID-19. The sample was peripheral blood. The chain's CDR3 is CASSLGQDYSEAFF. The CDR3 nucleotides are TGTGCCAGCAGTCTGGGACAGGATTATTCTGAAGCTTTCTTT.